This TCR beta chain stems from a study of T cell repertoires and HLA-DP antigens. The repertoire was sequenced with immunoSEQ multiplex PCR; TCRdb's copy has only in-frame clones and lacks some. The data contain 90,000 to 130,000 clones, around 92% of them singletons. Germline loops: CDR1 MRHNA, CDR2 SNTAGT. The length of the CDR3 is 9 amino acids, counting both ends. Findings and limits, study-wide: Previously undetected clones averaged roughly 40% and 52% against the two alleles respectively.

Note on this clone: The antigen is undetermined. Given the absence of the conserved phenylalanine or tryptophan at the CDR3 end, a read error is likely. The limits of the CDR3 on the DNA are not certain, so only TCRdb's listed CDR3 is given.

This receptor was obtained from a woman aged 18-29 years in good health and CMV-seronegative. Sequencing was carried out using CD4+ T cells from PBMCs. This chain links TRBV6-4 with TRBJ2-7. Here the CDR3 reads CASSDGRRN.